This is a list of T cell receptor beta chains from one sample in a study of T cell responses to AZD1222 COVID-19 vaccine. Profiled with immunoSEQ multiplex PCR; TCRdb holds only in-frame clones, not every one. The table lists roughly 130,000 clones, roughly 90% of them singletons. The sequenced sample was peripheral blood, obtained on day 0 of AZD1222 vaccination. These TCRs come from an adult in good health. The CDR3 runs from the conserved cysteine through the conserved F or W. Each record gives: V gene, clone size, J gene, D gene, CDR3 protein, CDR3 DNA. A D gene is named only where the DNA matches it firmly. Where a row states a size, it is once, few, many or the class of an expanded clone; other rows omit it.

>TRBV5-4|NA|TRBJ2-7|TRBD2
CASTQGAGLIYEQYF
TGTGCCAGCACCCAGGGAGCGGGATTAATCTACGAGCAGTACTTC
>TRBV13|NA|TRBJ2-6|NA
CASSLGTSGANVLTF
TGTGCCAGCAGCCTCGGGACGTCGGGGGCCAACGTCCTGACTTTC
>TRBV14|NA|TRBJ1-1|TRBD1
CASSQPKTGDLNTEAFF
TGTGCCAGCAGCCAACCAAAGACAGGGGACCTTAACACTGAAGCTTTCTTT
>TRBV5-6|NA|TRBJ2-7|TRBD1
CASSGDRARYEQYF
TGTGCCAGCAGCGGTGACAGGGCTCGCTACGAGCAGTACTTC
>TRBV20-1|NA|TRBJ2-6|TRBD1
CSASNGRGRSGANVLTF
TGCAGTGCTAGTAACGGCAGGGGGCGATCTGGGGCCAACGTCCTGACTTTC
>TRBV3-1/TRBV3-2|NA|TRBJ2-6|NA
CASRRTAGANVLTF
TGTGCCAGCAGGAGAACGGCTGGGGCCAACGTCCTGACTTTC
>TRBV7-9|NA|TRBJ1-5|NA
CASSLGPNQPQHF
TGTGCCAGCAGCTTGGGCCCCAATCAGCCCCAGCATTTT
>TRBV5-1|NA|TRBJ2-1|NA
CASSLIYNEQFF
TGCGCCAGCAGCTTGATTTACAATGAGCAGTTCTTC
>TRBV19|once|TRBJ1-5|NA
CASAPSLEVNQPQHF
TGTGCCAGTGCCCCGTCCTTGGAGGTGAATCAGCCCCAGCATTTT
>TRBV15|NA|TRBJ1-2|TRBD1
CATSSPGTGNYGYTF
TGTGCCACCAGCAGTCCCGGGACAGGAAACTATGGCTACACCTTC
>TRBV7-8|once|TRBJ2-5|TRBD2
CASSPGTSGRRETQYF
TGTGCCAGCAGCCCAGGGACTAGCGGGCGTCGGGAGACCCAGTACTTC
>TRBV27|NA|TRBJ2-5|NA
CASSLVDQQETQYF
TGTGCCAGCAGTTTAGTCGACCAGCAAGAGACCCAGTACTTC
>TRBV2|NA|TRBJ1-2|NA
CASSEDSGRTNYGYTF
TGTGCCAGCAGTGAAGACTCGGGCAGAACTAACTATGGCTACACCTTC
>TRBV27|once|TRBJ1-1|TRBD1
CASSLNSDRANTEAFF
TGTGCCAGCAGTTTAAATTCGGACAGGGCGAACACTGAAGCTTTCTTT
>TRBV4-2|NA|TRBJ1-5|NA
CASSQAGDSNQPQHF
TGTGCCAGCAGCCAGGCCGGTGATAGCAATCAGCCCCAGCATTTT
>TRBV5-4|NA|TRBJ2-3|TRBD2
CASSARTSGIDTQYF
TGTGCCAGCAGCGCGCGGACTAGCGGGATAGATACGCAGTATTTT
>TRBV12-3/TRBV12-4|NA|TRBJ1-2|NA
CASSLWGYYGYTF
TGTGCCAGCAGCCTCTGGGGTTACTATGGCTACACCTTC